What follows are 29 T cell receptor beta chains derived from one specimen sequenced in a study of human T cells and chemical hapten exposure. TCRdb passed the RACE reads through MiXCR, listing each CDR3 protein once. The table lists tens of thousands of distinct CDR3 sequences, over 9.5% of them singletons, with less than 2.5% in the top ten. Time point noted: patch test 1, 2 weeks after DPC sensitization. Noted treatment: therapeutic diphenylcyclopropenone sensitization with weekly scalp DPC. The input for sequencing was whole blood, taken in connection with sensitization to the hapten diphenylcyclopropenone (DPC). The receptors shown here come from a man aged 35 to 55 with alopecia areata. Some clones in this sample may be carry-over from other donors' samples.

This clonotype has a count of ten or more. The V and J genes are TRBV29-1 and TRBJ1-1; 8 bases map to TRBD1. After removal of 8 bases from V and 1 base from J, the junction contained 9 bases not matched to a gene. The germline gives CDR1 SQVTM, CDR2 ANQGSEA. The length of the CDR3 is 14 residues. The chain's CDR3 is CSIRQGLSNTEAFF. CDR3 nucleotides: TGCAGCATCCGACAGGGGCTTTCGAACACTGAAGCTTTCTTT. Full variable domain (missing parts from reference TRBV29-1 and TRBJ1-1): SAVISQKPSRDICQRGTSLTIQCQVDSQVTMMFWYRQQPGQSLTLIATANQGSEATYESGFVIDKFPISRPNLTFSTLTVSNMSPEDSSIYLCSIRQGLSNTEAFFGQGTRLTVV.

There are a few counts of this clonotype. The chain links TRBV12-3 or TRBV12-4 to TRBJ2-5; 10 bases line up with TRBD2. Germline trimming cut 2 bases from V and 1 base from J; bases unmatched to any gene: 4. The length of the CDR3 is 16 residues. CDR3 nucleotide sequence: TGTGCCAGCAGTTTATCTCTAGCGGGGGCCCAAGAGACCCAGTACTTC. Its translation: CASSLSLAGAQETQYF.

Notes on this clonotype: Possible read error: a much larger clone is one base away. The chain combines TRBV19 with TRBJ1-5, with D hard to call. CDR3 length: 14 amino acids. Germline CDR1 reads LNHDA; CDR2 reads SQIVND (reference sequence). The DNA of the CDR3 is TGTGCCATTAGTATTCGTCTCCCCTATCAGCCCCAGCATTTT. It codes for CAISIRLPYQPQHF. Complete variable domain (other parts from reference TRBV19 and TRBJ1-5): DGGITQSPKYLFRKEGQNVTLSCEQNLNHDAMYWYRQDPGQGLRLIYYSQIVNDFQKGDIAEGYSVSREKKESFPLTVTSAQKNPTAFYLCAISIRLPYQPQHFGDGTRLSIL.

The CDR3 DNA follows: TGCGCCAGCAGCCAAGATCGCGGGGGGCGAGAGCAGTTCTTC. The encoded protein is CASSQDRGGREQFF. The chain employs TRBV4-3 and TRBJ2-1; 8 bases align to TRBD2. The CDR3 runs 14 residues. V lost 0 bases and J lost 10; bases outside the gene matches: 5. Germline lookup yields CDR1 LGHNA and CDR2 YSLEER.

The genes are TRBV5-1 and TRBJ2-2; D remains ambiguous. Trimming left V 1 base short and J 0 bases short, with 13 bases between. This CDR3 has 17 amino acids. Germline V gene data show CDR1 as SGHRS and CDR2 as YFSETQ. In DNA, the CDR3 is TGCGCCAGCAGCTTGATTCCACCCGGGCCGAACACCGGGGAGCTGTTTTTT. Protein sequence: CASSLIPPGPNTGELFF.

Only a few counts were recorded for this clonotype. The chain is built from TRBV7-9 and TRBJ1-1, with D possibly TRBD1 on 6 matching bases. Germline CDR1 reads SEHNR; CDR2 reads FQNEAQ (reference sequence). This CDR3 is built from 15 residues. V was cut by 1 base and J by 4 bases, with 13 bases left in between. As DNA, the CDR3 is TGTGCCAGCAGCTTAGATTGGGGGGCAGGCACTGAAGCTTTCTTT. Its translation is CASSLDWGAGTEAFF.

This clonotype was seen only a few times. The chain employs TRBV20-1 and TRBJ2-3; 10 positions agree with TRBD2. This CDR3 region has 14 residues. The junction had 6 bases not matched to a gene; V was cut back by 3 bases and J by 6 bases. CDR1 DFQATT and CDR2 SNEGSKA come from the germline V gene (reference sequence). The CDR3 sequence is CSASLAGVEDTQYF. In nucleotides, the CDR3 is TGCAGTGCTAGCCTAGCGGGAGTTGAGGATACGCAGTATTTT.

The rearrangement joins TRBV10-3 to TRBJ2-3, with a weak D call TRBD2 (6 bases). The V gene lost 2 bases and the J gene lost 0 bases, with 12 bases spanning the gap. The CDR3 totals 16 residues. The germline gives CDR1 ENHRY, CDR2 SYGVKD. CDR3 bases: TGTGCCATCAGTGAGGCCCGGGGGACTAGCACAGATACGCAGTATTTT. Protein: CAISEARGTSTDTQYF.

This clonotype was recorded a few times. V and J are TRBV6-2 or TRBV6-3 and TRBJ2-5; TRBD2 might be the D (5 bases). Looked up from germline, CDR1 is MNHEY and CDR2 is SVGEGT. Trimming took off 5 bases at V and 2 bases at J, with 12 bases between the two ends. The CDR3 spans 14 residues. The CDR3 here is CASSDRTPQETQYF. DNA of the CDR3: TGTGCCAGCAGTGATCGGACTCCGCAAGAGACCCAGTACTTC.

V gene TRBV6-6 combines with J gene TRBJ1-4, with D possibly matching TRBD1 (5 bases). Germline V lookup: CDR1 MNHNY, CDR2 SVGAGI (reference sequence). This CDR3 has 13 residues. V lost 5 bases, J lost 8 bases, and 12 bases lay in between. CDR3 coding DNA: TGTGCCAGCAGTCGGGACGGAAAGGAAAAACTGTTTTTT. This translates into CASSRDGKEKLFF.

This chain connects TRBV9 to TRBJ2-4; maybe TRBD1 (6 bases). V lost 2 bases, J lost 7 bases, and 16 bases lay in between. The CDR3 has 15 residues. The germline V gene has CDR1 SGDLS and CDR2 YYNGEE. The CDR3 sequence: CASSVAGTPQNIQYF. CDR3 nucleotide sequence: TGTGCCAGCAGCGTGGCCGGGACACCCCAGAACATTCAGTACTTC.

The chain links TRBV6-1 to TRBJ1-1, with 12 positions matching TRBD1. Germline CDR1 MNHNS, CDR2 SASEGT. The CDR3 runs 15 residues. Unmatched junction bases numbered 6, after V lost 7 bases and J lost 3 bases. The CDR3 nucleotides read TGTGCCAGCATCGGGACAGGGGGCCGTGACACTGAAGCTTTCTTT. Translation: CASIGTGGRDTEAFF.

This clonotype was seen only once. V and J are TRBV28 and TRBJ2-7; 7 bases line up with TRBD2. The CDR3 consists of 13 residues. V trimming: 6 bases; J trimming: 3 bases; junction bases outside the gene matches: 5. From germline, CDR1 is MDHEN and CDR2 SYDVKM. The CDR3 loop reads CASSWGGGYEQYV. The CDR3 DNA follows: TGTGCCAGCAGCTGGGGGGGGGGCTACGAGCAGTACGTC.

This clonotype turned up a few times. The chain is built from TRBV7-9 and TRBJ2-4, with a weak D call TRBD2 (6 bases). The CDR3 contains 18 residues. Germline CDR1 is SEHNR and CDR2 is FQNEAQ (reference sequence). The V and J ends lost 2 bases and 0 bases respectively, with 17 bases between them. CDR3 in amino acids: CASSLRVRGELAKNIQYF. In DNA, the CDR3 is TGTGCCAGCAGCTTACGGGTTCGCGGGGAACTAGCCAAAAACATTCAGTACTTC. Based on the CDR3 plus reference TRBV7-9 and TRBJ2-4, the full variable domain is DTGVSQNPRHKITKRGQNVTFRCDPISEHNRLYWYRQTLGQGPEFLTYFQNEAQLEKSRLLSDRFSAERPKGSFSTLEIQRTEQGDSAMYLCASSLRVRGELAKNIQYFGAGTRLSVL.

This clonotype turned up a few times. The V and J genes are TRBV24-1 and TRBJ1-5; D gene unclear. Per the germline V gene, CDR1 is KGHDR and CDR2 is SFDVKD. V shed 3 bases and J shed 4 bases, with 3 bases lying between them. The CDR3 has 12 residues. CDR3 sequence reads: CATSDQNQPQHF. The CDR3 DNA reads as TGTGCCACCAGTGATCAAAATCAGCCCCAGCATTTT.

The chain recombines TRBV6-1 with TRBJ1-5; the match to TRBD1 covers 9 bases. This CDR3 is built from 15 residues. Trimming cost V 0 bases and J 4 bases; bases outside gene matches: 1. Germline loops: CDR1 MNHNS, CDR2 SASEGT. CDR3: CASSEATGGNQPQHF. CDR3 DNA sequence: TGTGCCAGCAGTGAAGCGACAGGGGGGAATCAGCCCCAGCATTTT.

The V and J genes are TRBV7-9 and TRBJ1-2; unclear D gene. The germline CDR1 and CDR2 sequences are SEHNR and FQNEAQ (reference sequence). V was cut by 1 base and J by 7 bases, with 13 bases left in between. This CDR3 region has 14 residues. CDR3 protein: CASSLVSLESGYTF. As DNA, the CDR3 is TGTGCCAGCAGCTTAGTCTCTCTGGAGAGTGGCTACACCTTC.

The V gene is TRBV7-9, the J gene TRBJ2-5; D not certain. The CDR3 runs to 14 residues. Germline V gene sequence: CDR1 SEHNR, CDR2 FQNEAQ (reference sequence). Trimming left V 5 bases short and J 1 base short, with 11 bases between. The CDR3 DNA reads TGTGCCAGCAGCCCAAGGTCTACCCAAGAGACCCAGTACTTC. This gives the protein CASSPRSTQETQYF.

J is TRBJ1-2 and V is TRBV20-1; D might be TRBD1 (6 bases). This CDR3 contains 15 residues. The V end was cut by 2 bases, the J end by 5 bases, with 18 bases between. Germline CDR1 and CDR2: DFQATT and SNEGSKA (reference sequence). For the CDR3, the DNA is TGCAGTGCTAGATCTCGGGGGCCCCAGCTGTATGGCTACACCTTC. Its translation is CSARSRGPQLYGYTF.

Ten or more counts support this clonotype. The chain employs TRBV13 and TRBJ1-1; no clear D. The CDR3 has 12 amino acids. The germline CDR1 and CDR2 sequences are PRHDT and FYEKMQ (reference sequence). V shed 7 bases and J shed 5 bases, with 11 bases lying between them. The CDR3 bases are TGTGCCAGCAACAAGGGTGCGACTGAAGCTTTCTTT. It codes for CASNKGATEAFF.

In its sample, this clonotype was seen a few times. Here the CDR3 reads CASSPGVVKEETQYF. In DNA, the CDR3 is TGTGCCAGCAGCCCAGGGGTGGTGAAAGAAGAGACCCAGTACTTC. This rearrangement joins TRBV11-3 to TRBJ2-5, with D possibly TRBD1 on 6 matching bases. CDR1 SGHNT and CDR2 YENEEA come from the germline V gene. V was pared by 5 bases and J by 3 bases, with 16 bases between. The CDR3 covers 15 residues.

This clonotype has just a few counts. The V call is TRBV27, the J call TRBJ2-3, with TRBD1 matching over 7 bases. V gave up 8 bases and J gave up 2 bases; unmatched junction bases: 4. This CDR3 contains 13 residues. Germline V gives CDR1 MNHEY, CDR2 SMNVEV (reference sequence). CDR3 DNA sequence: TGTGCCAGCGGCAGGGGGTCCACAGATACGCAGTATTTT. Protein: CASGRGSTDTQYF.

This clonotype was seen many times. The CDR3 nucleotides read TGTGCCAGCAGGATACAGGCGGACACTGAAGCTTTCTTT. The encoded protein is CASRIQADTEAFF. The chain carries TRBV7-2 and TRBJ1-1; TRBD1 is a possible D gene (5 bases). The germline CDR1 and CDR2 sequences are SGHTA and FQGNSA. The length of the CDR3 is 13 residues. Trimming took off 6 bases at V and 3 bases at J, with 11 bases between the two ends.

Only a few counts were recorded for this clonotype. This chain links TRBV9 with TRBJ2-3; 8 nucleotides match TRBD2. This CDR3 is 15 amino acids long. The trim removed 2 bases at V and 5 bases at J, leaving 7 bases unmatched. Germline CDR1 reads SGDLS; CDR2 reads YYNGEE. The CDR3 is CASSVRGLAVDTQYF. The CDR3 coding sequence is TGTGCCAGCAGCGTGAGAGGACTAGCAGTAGATACGCAGTATTTT.

This clonotype was observed at least ten times. This chain links TRBV24-1 with TRBJ1-1, with TRBD1 matching 11 bases. The CDR3 is 12 residues long. Germline CDR1 reads KGHDR; CDR2 reads SFDVKD. V lost 8 bases, J lost 7 bases, and 2 bases stayed unmatched. The chain's CDR3 is CATIGTGGEAFF. The CDR3 DNA is TGTGCCACCATTGGGACAGGGGGTGAAGCTTTCTTT.

The chain recombines TRBV21-1 with TRBJ2-3; TRBD1 reflects the table's D call only, with no check against the DNA. TRBV21-1 is deemed a pseudogene. The CDR3 covers 12 residues. In DNA, the CDR3 is TGTGCCAGCAGCGACAGGGTTGGTACGCAGTATTTT. It specifies CASSDRVGTQYF.

In its sample, this clonotype was seen a few times. This sequence joins TRBV12-3 or TRBV12-4 and TRBJ2-3; 8 positions match TRBD1. This CDR3 is 16 amino acids long. Trimming at V came to 6 bases and at J to 3 bases, leaving 11 bases not matched to a gene. The CDR3 spells CASRQGATTGTDTQYF. DNA of the CDR3: TGTGCCAGCAGGCAGGGGGCCACGACGGGGACAGATACGCAGTATTTT.

Many counts were recorded for this clonotype. The chain is built from TRBV6-4 and TRBJ2-3; the match to TRBD2 covers 10 bases. The V gene's germline CDR1 is MRHNA and CDR2 SNTAGT. The CDR3 sequence is 15 residues long. The V gene end was trimmed by 2 bases and the J gene end by 1 base; junction bases not matched to a gene: 0. CDR3 sequence reads: CASSDGTSGTDTQYF. The DNA of the CDR3 is TGTGCCAGCAGTGACGGGACTAGCGGCACAGATACGCAGTATTTT.

The chain links TRBV4-2 to TRBJ2-3; D may be TRBD1 or TRBD2 (6 bases each). The CDR3 extends over 16 amino acids. Between the trimmed V and J ends, which lost 1 base and 0 bases, there was a span of 11 bases. The germline V gene encodes CDR1 LGHNA and CDR2 YNFKEQ. The CDR3 DNA follows: TGTGCCAGCAGCCAAGTGGGGGGCGCTAGCACAGATACGCAGTATTTT. Protein sequence: CASSQVGGASTDTQYF.